This is a list of T cell receptor beta chains from one sample in a study of blood T cell repertoires in COVID-19. The method was immunoSEQ multiplex PCR; TCRdb's version includes in-frame clones alone and lacks a portion of them. The sample records around 70,000 clones, 75% to 85% being singletons. The sequencing sample was made of peripheral blood. The receptors stem from a man at least 80 years old with acute or convalescent COVID-19. The CDR3 runs from the conserved cysteine through the conserved F or W. The D gene is left open where the match is weak. The size field is filled for only some rows; it gives once, few, many or a size class.

CDR3 protein: CASSGRDRGTDTQYF
CDR3 DNA: TGTGCCAGCAGTGGCCGGGACAGGGGAACAGATACGCAGTATTTT
V gene: TRBV2
clone size: -
J gene: TRBJ2-3
D gene: TRBD1

CDR3 protein: CASSKGQGRTNEKLFF
CDR3 DNA: TGTGCCAGCAGCAAGGGACAGGGTCGGACTAATGAAAAACTGTTTTTT
V gene: TRBV5-8
clone size: -
J gene: TRBJ1-4
D gene: TRBD1

CDR3 protein: CASSQRVGDNSPLHF
CDR3 DNA: TGTGCCAGCAGTCAAAGGGTCGGGGATAATTCACCCCTCCACTTT
V gene: TRBV27
clone size: -
J gene: TRBJ1-6
D gene: -

CDR3 protein: CASSLRGDLGNSPLHF
CDR3 DNA: TGTGCCAGCAGCTTGAGAGGGGACTTAGGTAATTCACCCCTCCACTTT
V gene: TRBV7-9
clone size: -
J gene: TRBJ1-6
D gene: -

CDR3 protein: CASSLRGTASTEAFF
CDR3 DNA: TGTGCCAGCAGCCTTCGAGGGACAGCTAGCACTGAAGCTTTCTTT
V gene: TRBV9
clone size: few
J gene: TRBJ1-1
D gene: TRBD1

CDR3 protein: CASSGRVSYEQYF
CDR3 DNA: TGTGCCAGCAGCGGTAGAGTCTCCTACGAGCAGTACTTC
V gene: TRBV28
clone size: once
J gene: TRBJ2-7
D gene: -

CDR3 protein: CASSLLGTGTNTEAFF
CDR3 DNA: TGTGCCAGCAGCCTCTTAGGGACAGGGACTAACACTGAAGCTTTCTTT
V gene: TRBV6-2/TRBV6-3
clone size: -
J gene: TRBJ1-1
D gene: TRBD1

CDR3 protein: CASSRLAASSYNEQFF
CDR3 DNA: TGTGCCAGTAGTAGACTAGCGGCTAGCTCCTACAATGAGCAGTTCTTC
V gene: TRBV19
clone size: -
J gene: TRBJ2-1
D gene: TRBD2

CDR3 protein: CASRSSFEQYF
CDR3 DNA: TGTGCCAGCAGGTCGTCTTTCGAGCAGTACTTC
V gene: TRBV28
clone size: -
J gene: TRBJ2-7
D gene: -

CDR3 protein: CASSLDRSSYEQYF
CDR3 DNA: TGTGCCAGCAGCCTCGACAGGAGCTCCTACGAGCAGTACTTC
V gene: TRBV7-2
clone size: once
J gene: TRBJ2-7
D gene: -

CDR3 protein: CASSPGQGPKQYF
CDR3 DNA: TGCGCCAGCAGTCCGGGACAGGGCCCTAAGCAGTACTTC
V gene: TRBV10-1
clone size: few
J gene: TRBJ2-7
D gene: TRBD1

CDR3 protein: CASSFGGGVTGELFF
CDR3 DNA: TGTGCCAGCAGTTTCGGGGGAGGTGTTACCGGGGAGCTGTTTTTT
V gene: TRBV28
clone size: -
J gene: TRBJ2-2
D gene: -

CDR3 protein: CASSLEWTGQGYTF
CDR3 DNA: TGCGCCAGCAGCTTGGAATGGACAGGGCAAGGCTACACCTTC
V gene: TRBV5-1
clone size: -
J gene: TRBJ1-2
D gene: TRBD1

CDR3 protein: CASSTLGGKDTEAFF
CDR3 DNA: TGTGCCAGTAGTACCCTGGGAGGGAAAGACACTGAAGCTTTCTTT
V gene: TRBV19
clone size: once
J gene: TRBJ1-1
D gene: -

CDR3 protein: CASSFGLMNTEAFF
CDR3 DNA: TGTGCCAGCAGCTTTGGCTTAATGAACACTGAAGCTTTCTTT
V gene: TRBV11-2
clone size: -
J gene: TRBJ1-1
D gene: -

CDR3 protein: CASSLVAGTGRYGYTF
CDR3 DNA: TGTGCCAGCAGTTTAGTGGCGGGGACAGGGAGATATGGCTACACCTTC
V gene: TRBV27
clone size: few
J gene: TRBJ1-2
D gene: TRBD1

CDR3 protein: CASSLDGDQRTYNEQFF
CDR3 DNA: TGTGCCAGCAGCTTAGACGGGGATCAACGCACCTACAATGAGCAGTTCTTC
V gene: TRBV7-3
clone size: -
J gene: TRBJ2-1
D gene: -

CDR3 protein: CASSLDRVGGYTF
CDR3 DNA: TGTGCCAGCAGCTTGGACAGGGTCGGCGGCTACACCTTC
V gene: TRBV5-4
clone size: -
J gene: TRBJ1-2
D gene: -

CDR3 protein: CASSLQQGPGANVLTF
CDR3 DNA: TGTGCCAGTAGTTTACAACAGGGACCCGGGGCCAACGTCCTGACTTTC
V gene: TRBV19
clone size: -
J gene: TRBJ2-6
D gene: -

CDR3 protein: CASSPNTDPRGEKLFF
CDR3 DNA: TGTGCCAGCAGTCCCAATACCGATCCCAGGGGGGAAAAACTGTTTTTT
V gene: TRBV7-8
clone size: -
J gene: TRBJ1-4
D gene: TRBD1

CDR3 protein: CATSFQLKGARGANVLTF
CDR3 DNA: TGTGCCACCAGCTTTCAACTCAAGGGGGCTCGCGGGGCCAACGTCCTGACTTTC
V gene: TRBV15
clone size: few
J gene: TRBJ2-6
D gene: TRBD1

CDR3 protein: CASSLVAGGGNEQFF
CDR3 DNA: TGTGCCAGCAGCTTAGTAGCGGGAGGTGGTAATGAGCAGTTCTTC
V gene: TRBV7-2
clone size: -
J gene: TRBJ2-1
D gene: TRBD2

CDR3 protein: CASSNDQDSLSGNTIYF
CDR3 DNA: TGCGCCAGCAGCAATGACCAAGACAGTCTCTCTGGAAACACCATATATTTT
V gene: TRBV5-1
clone size: -
J gene: TRBJ1-3
D gene: -

CDR3 protein: CASSPTGGNQPQHF
CDR3 DNA: TGCGCCAGCAGCCCGACAGGGGGCAATCAGCCCCAGCATTTT
V gene: TRBV4-1
clone size: -
J gene: TRBJ1-5
D gene: TRBD1

CDR3 protein: CASSSRIPGYQETQYF
CDR3 DNA: TGTGCCAGCAGTTCCCGGATACCAGGCTACCAAGAGACCCAGTACTTC
V gene: TRBV28
clone size: -
J gene: TRBJ2-5
D gene: -

CDR3 protein: CASSLGQHNEKLFF
CDR3 DNA: TGTGCCAGCAGTTTAGGACAGCATAATGAAAAACTGTTTTTT
V gene: TRBV27
clone size: -
J gene: TRBJ1-4
D gene: -

CDR3 protein: CATSKNRDDYGYTF
CDR3 DNA: TGTGCCACCTCCAAAAACAGGGATGACTATGGCTACACCTTC
V gene: TRBV6-5
clone size: -
J gene: TRBJ1-2
D gene: -

CDR3 protein: CASSFQGSQPQHF
CDR3 DNA: TGTGCCAGCAGCTTTCAGGGTTCCCAGCCCCAGCATTTT
V gene: TRBV11-2
clone size: few
J gene: TRBJ1-5
D gene: -

CDR3 protein: CASRTTGGEGYTF
CDR3 DNA: TGTGCCAGTAGAACGACAGGGGGAGAGGGCTACACCTTC
V gene: TRBV19
clone size: -
J gene: TRBJ1-2
D gene: TRBD1

CDR3 protein: CSAPKSGELFF
CDR3 DNA: TGCAGTGCTCCAAAGAGCGGGGAGCTGTTTTTT
V gene: TRBV20-1
clone size: -
J gene: TRBJ2-2
D gene: -

CDR3 protein: CASSRGLAGVYDEQFF
CDR3 DNA: TGTGCCAGCAGTCGCGGACTAGCGGGAGTCTACGATGAGCAGTTCTTC
V gene: TRBV5-4
clone size: -
J gene: TRBJ2-1
D gene: TRBD2

CDR3 protein: CASSSAGLSSTDTQYF
CDR3 DNA: TGTGCCAGCAGCTCGGCGGGGCTATCTAGCACAGATACGCAGTATTTT
V gene: TRBV7-2
clone size: -
J gene: TRBJ2-3
D gene: -

CDR3 protein: CASTKGAGVGNYGYTF
CDR3 DNA: TGTGCCAGCACTAAGGGGGCAGGAGTTGGGAACTATGGCTACACCTTC
V gene: TRBV27
clone size: many
J gene: TRBJ1-2
D gene: TRBD1

CDR3 protein: CASRPPAPAAYNEQFF
CDR3 DNA: TGTGCCAGCAGACCCCCCGCGCCAGCGGCCTACAATGAGCAGTTCTTC
V gene: TRBV28
clone size: -
J gene: TRBJ2-1
D gene: -

CDR3 protein: CASLESGLNEKLFF
CDR3 DNA: TGTGCCAGCCTCGAAAGCGGGCTTAATGAAAAACTGTTTTTT
V gene: TRBV28
clone size: once
J gene: TRBJ1-4
D gene: -

CDR3 protein: CASRARNAGELFF
CDR3 DNA: TGTGCCAGCAGGGCCCGCAACGCCGGGGAGCTGTTTTTT
V gene: TRBV2
clone size: -
J gene: TRBJ2-2
D gene: -

CDR3 protein: CASSEGSGRTYEQYF
CDR3 DNA: TGTGCCAGCAGTGAGGGTAGCGGGAGAACGTACGAGCAGTACTTC
V gene: TRBV2
clone size: -
J gene: TRBJ2-7
D gene: TRBD2

CDR3 protein: CAPSRREGTDTQYF
CDR3 DNA: TGCGCCCCCAGCCGACGAGAGGGCACAGATACGCAGTATTTT
V gene: TRBV4-1
clone size: -
J gene: TRBJ2-3
D gene: -

CDR3 protein: CATGTGVSYEQYF
CDR3 DNA: TGTGCCACCGGGACAGGGGTCTCCTACGAGCAGTACTTC
V gene: TRBV2
clone size: -
J gene: TRBJ2-7
D gene: TRBD1

CDR3 protein: CASSQDGAAGGNEQFF
CDR3 DNA: TGTGCCAGCAGCCAAGATGGGGCGGCAGGCGGCAATGAGCAGTTCTTC
V gene: TRBV3-1/TRBV3-2
clone size: -
J gene: TRBJ2-1
D gene: -

CDR3 protein: CASSLTGNTGELFF
CDR3 DNA: TGTGCCAGCAGCTTGACAGGGAACACCGGGGAGCTGTTTTTT
V gene: TRBV28
clone size: -
J gene: TRBJ2-2
D gene: -

CDR3 protein: CASSTTGGNQPQHF
CDR3 DNA: TGTGCCAGTAGTACGACAGGGGGCAATCAGCCCCAGCATTTT
V gene: TRBV19
clone size: -
J gene: TRBJ1-5
D gene: TRBD1

CDR3 protein: CASSLGPPRGYEQYF
CDR3 DNA: TGTGCCAGCAGCTTAGGCCCCCCACGGGGCTACGAGCAGTACTTC
V gene: TRBV11-3
clone size: -
J gene: TRBJ2-7
D gene: -

CDR3 protein: CASSLQGSTEAFF
CDR3 DNA: TGTGCCAGCAGCTTACAGGGGAGCACTGAAGCTTTCTTT
V gene: TRBV7-9
clone size: -
J gene: TRBJ1-1
D gene: -

CDR3 protein: CSVDTASSYNEQFF
CDR3 DNA: TGCAGCGTTGATACTGCGAGCTCCTACAATGAGCAGTTCTTC
V gene: TRBV29-1
clone size: -
J gene: TRBJ2-1
D gene: -

CDR3 protein: CASSLPSVVGYTF
CDR3 DNA: TGTGCCAGCAGTTTACCCTCGGTCGTAGGCTACACCTTC
V gene: TRBV12-3/TRBV12-4
clone size: once
J gene: TRBJ1-2
D gene: -

CDR3 protein: CASSLEASGRTDTQYF
CDR3 DNA: TGTGCCAGCAGCTTAGAGGCTAGCGGACGGACAGATACGCAGTATTTT
V gene: TRBV7-9
clone size: -
J gene: TRBJ2-3
D gene: TRBD2

CDR3 protein: CASSTGTGALEQYF
CDR3 DNA: TGTGCCAGCAGCACCGGGACAGGGGCTCTCGAGCAGTACTTC
V gene: TRBV7-9
clone size: -
J gene: TRBJ2-7
D gene: TRBD1

CDR3 protein: CASSSAGGAKNIQYF
CDR3 DNA: TGTGCCAGCAGCTCTGCAGGGGGGGCCAAAAACATTCAGTACTTC
V gene: TRBV6-2/TRBV6-3
clone size: -
J gene: TRBJ2-4
D gene: -

CDR3 protein: CASSSSGPSGGEQFF
CDR3 DNA: TGTGCCAGCAGCTCAAGTGGCCCTAGCGGTGGTGAGCAGTTCTTC
V gene: TRBV4-2
clone size: -
J gene: TRBJ2-1
D gene: TRBD2